These 15 T cell receptor beta chains were all obtained from the same sample, sequenced in a study of cytomegalovirus exposure and HLA in healthy donors. With 60 Vbeta and 13 Jbeta primers, the PCR was carried out. Using immunoSEQ multiplex PCR, the repertoire was profiled, and TCRdb retains in-frame clones only, with some absent. The sample holds about 170,000 clones, 76% seen once. Input material: PBMCs. The source is a female donor in good health and CMV-seronegative.

This clone appeared once. V usage is TRBV9 and J usage is TRBJ2-3, with 15 positions matching TRBD2. Germline V CDR1 and CDR2: SGDLS, YYNGEE. The V gene end was trimmed by 3 bases and the J gene end by 1 base; junction bases not matched to a gene: 6. The CDR3 runs 18 residues. The CDR3 DNA is TGTGCCAGCAGCGGGGGACTAGCGGGAGGCGGGGGCACAGATACGCAGTATTTT. The encoded protein is CASSGGLAGGGGTDTQYF.

A few counts support this clone. The chain joins TRBV5-6 to TRBJ1-2, with D possibly matching TRBD1 (5 bases). V shed 6 bases and J shed 8 bases, with 20 bases lying between them. CDR3 length: 14 residues. Germline V gives CDR1 SGHDT, CDR2 YYEEEE. This CDR3 reads CASTPRGRMGGYTF. The DNA for the CDR3 is TGTGCCAGCACCCCTCGGGGGAGGATGGGGGGCTACACCTTC.

This chain joins TRBV4-3 and TRBJ2-7, with 8 bases lining up with TRBD2. In germline, CDR1 is LGHNA, CDR2 YSLEER. J was trimmed by 4 bases and V by 0 bases; bases with no gene match: 8. This CDR3 is 16 amino acids long. The CDR3 reads CASSQDRTGGPYEQYF. The CDR3 coding sequence is TGCGCCAGCAGCCAAGATAGGACGGGAGGGCCATACGAGCAGTACTTC.

The rearrangement joins TRBV28 to TRBJ1-2; D might be TRBD1 (6 bases). Germline CDR1 MDHEN, CDR2 SYDVKM. Trimming left V 7 bases short and J 8 bases short, with 14 bases between. This CDR3 region has 12 residues. The DNA of the CDR3 is TGTGCCAGCACCACGACAGGACAAGGCTACACCTTC. Translated: CASTTTGQGYTF.

In this sample, this clone turned up a few times. The gene calls are TRBV5-5 and TRBJ2-5; weak D call: TRBD1 (5 bases). Germline V gene lookup returns CDR1 SGHKS and CDR2 YYEKEE (reference sequence). Between the trimmed V and J ends, which lost 2 bases and 2 bases, there was a span of 22 bases. The CDR3 spans 18 residues. The CDR3 spells CASSFEVSQGGWQETQYF. As DNA, the CDR3 is TGTGCCAGCAGCTTTGAAGTTTCCCAGGGCGGTTGGCAAGAGACCCAGTACTTC.

This clone has just one count. This sample includes further DNA sequences coding for the same CDR3. This chain links TRBV28 with TRBJ1-5, with a tentative D call TRBD1 (5 bases). Germline CDR1 reads MDHEN; CDR2 reads SYDVKM. V lost 6 bases and J lost 5, with 11 bases in between. The CDR3 spans 13 residues. CDR3 bases: TGTGCCAGCAGCTTACGGGGGGATCAGCCCCAGCATTTT. It encodes CASSLRGDQPQHF.

The rearrangement links TRBV9 to TRBJ2-2, with 13 nucleotides matching TRBD2. Germline V lookup: CDR1 SGDLS, CDR2 YYNGEE. This CDR3 comprises 20 residues. The ends lost 6 bases at V and 2 bases at J; junction bases unmatched: 16. The CDR3: CASTRGLAGVGGVNTGELFF. The CDR3 coding sequence is TGTGCCAGCACCCGAGGACTAGCGGGAGTCGGGGGGGTTAACACCGGGGAGCTGTTTTTT. Full variable domain (outside the CDR3, taken from reference TRBV9 and TRBJ2-2): DSGVTQTPKHLITATGQRVTLRCSPRSGDLSVYWYQQSLDQGLQFLIQYYNGEERAKGNILERFSAQQFPDLHSELNLSSLELGDSALYFCASTRGLAGVGGVNTGELFFGEGSRLTVL.

The chain combines TRBV10-3 with TRBJ1-1; D possibly corresponds to TRBD1 (6 bases). The V gene lost 0 bases and the J gene lost 5 bases, with 16 bases spanning the gap. CDR3 length: 16 residues. Germline loops: CDR1 ENHRY, CDR2 SYGVKD. The CDR3 nucleotides are TGTGCCATCAGTGAGTCAGCTGCAGGGCAGGGGACTGAAGCTTTCTTT. Translated, it gives CAISESAAGQGTEAFF.

The sample holds a few counts of this clone. The chain employs TRBV6-1 and TRBJ1-5; a possible D gene is TRBD1 (6 bases). Germline assignment: CDR1 MNHNS and CDR2 SASEGT. V gave up 0 bases and J gave up 5 bases, with 23 bases separating them. The CDR3 sequence is 19 residues long. This chain's CDR3 is CASSEASGVFRLADQPQHF. CDR3 coding DNA: TGTGCCAGCAGTGAAGCGTCAGGGGTTTTTAGGTTGGCGGATCAGCCCCAGCATTTT.

The chain links TRBV4-1 to TRBJ2-7; possible D gene TRBD2, 5 bases. V was clipped by 0 bases and J by 6 bases, with 9 bases between them. Germline V gene lookup returns CDR1 MGHRA and CDR2 YSYEKL. The CDR3 loop spans 13 amino acids. This chain's CDR3 is CASSQEGVAEQYF. The CDR3 DNA is TGCGCCAGCAGCCAAGAGGGAGTTGCCGAGCAGTACTTC.

The rearrangement links TRBV19 to TRBJ1-2, with 10 positions matching TRBD1. Germline V CDR1 and CDR2: LNHDA, SQIVND (reference sequence). The CDR3 runs 16 residues. Losses at the gene ends were 6 bases for V and 7 bases for J; bases not matched to a gene: 14. This CDR3 is CASRPGQGNSMGGYTF. DNA of the CDR3: TGTGCCAGTAGGCCGGGACAGGGGAATTCTATGGGTGGCTACACCTTC.

This chain joins TRBV9 and TRBJ2-5, with a weak D call TRBD2 (6 bases). The CDR3 spans 15 residues. CDR1 is SGDLS, CDR2 YYNGEE, per germline. V lost 3 bases to trimming and J lost 4 bases, with 16 bases between them. CDR3 in amino acids: CASSALAVAAETQYF. The CDR3, as DNA: TGTGCCAGCAGCGCCTTAGCGGTGGCGGCAGAGACCCAGTACTTC.

The V and J genes are TRBV4-2 and TRBJ1-1; the D is unclear. This CDR3 contains 13 residues. Germline V lookup: CDR1 LGHNA, CDR2 YNFKEQ. The V end was cut by 4 bases, the J end by 7 bases, with 13 bases between. The CDR3 DNA is TGTGCCAGCAGCCGGGTACCCAGGCATGAAGCTTTCTTT. Translating gives CASSRVPRHEAFF.

The chain couples TRBV21-1 to TRBJ2-3; TRBD2 was called by the table and not checked on the DNA. TRBV21-1 is a pseudogene locus. CDR3 size: 16 residues. The CDR3 sequence: CASSKGEVQSTDTQYF. The CDR3 coding sequence is TGTGCCAGCAGCAAAGGTGAGGTCCAGAGCACAGATACGCAGTATTTT.

The chain has TRBV4-3 and TRBJ1-4; D is perhaps TRBD1 (6 bases). Deletions cut 0 bases from V and 3 bases from J, with 14 bases between. Germline V gives CDR1 LGHNA, CDR2 YSLEER. The CDR3 is 17 amino acids. Here the CDR3 reads CASSQDTGRRANEKLFF. Here the CDR3 DNA reads TGCGCCAGCAGCCAAGATACAGGGAGAAGGGCTAATGAAAAACTGTTTTTT.